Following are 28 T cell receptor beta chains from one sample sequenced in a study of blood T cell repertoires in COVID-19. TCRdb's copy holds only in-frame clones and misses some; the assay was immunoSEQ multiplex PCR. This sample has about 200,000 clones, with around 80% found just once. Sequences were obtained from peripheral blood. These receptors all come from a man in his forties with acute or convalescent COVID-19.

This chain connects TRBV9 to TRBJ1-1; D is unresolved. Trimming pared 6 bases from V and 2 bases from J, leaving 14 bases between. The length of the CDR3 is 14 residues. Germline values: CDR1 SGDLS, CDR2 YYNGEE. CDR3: CASTPARANTEAFF. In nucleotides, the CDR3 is TGTGCCAGCACCCCAGCGAGGGCCAACACTGAAGCTTTCTTT.

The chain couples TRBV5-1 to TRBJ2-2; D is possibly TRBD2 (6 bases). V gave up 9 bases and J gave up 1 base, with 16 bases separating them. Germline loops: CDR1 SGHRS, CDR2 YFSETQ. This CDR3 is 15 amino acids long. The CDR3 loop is CATAPRRGNTGELFF. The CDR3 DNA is TGCGCCACGGCCCCTCGGCGGGGGAACACCGGGGAGCTGTTTTTT. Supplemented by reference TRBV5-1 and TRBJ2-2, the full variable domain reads KAGVTQTPRYLIKTRGQQVTLSCSPISGHRSVSWYQQTPGQGLQFLFEYFSETQRNKGNFPGRFSGRQFSNSRSEMNVSTLELGDSALYLCATAPRRGNTGELFFGEGSRLTVL.

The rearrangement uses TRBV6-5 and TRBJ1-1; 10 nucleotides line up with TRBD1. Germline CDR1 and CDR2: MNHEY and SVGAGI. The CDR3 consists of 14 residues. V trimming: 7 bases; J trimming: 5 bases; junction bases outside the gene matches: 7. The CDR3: CASIGGDRGTEAFF. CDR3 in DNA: TGTGCCAGCATTGGGGGGGACAGGGGTACTGAAGCTTTCTTT.

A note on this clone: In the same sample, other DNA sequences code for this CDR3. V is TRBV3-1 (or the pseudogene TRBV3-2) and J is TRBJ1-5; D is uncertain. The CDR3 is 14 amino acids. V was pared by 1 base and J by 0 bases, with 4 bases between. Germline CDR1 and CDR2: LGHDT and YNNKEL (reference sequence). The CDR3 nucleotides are TGTGCCAGCAGCCAAGCAATTAGCAATCAGCCCCAGCATTTT. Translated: CASSQAISNQPQHF.

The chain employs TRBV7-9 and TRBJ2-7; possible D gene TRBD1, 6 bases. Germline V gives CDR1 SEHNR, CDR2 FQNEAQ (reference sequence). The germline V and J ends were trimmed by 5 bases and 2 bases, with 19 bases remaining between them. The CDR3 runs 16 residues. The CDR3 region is CASSPLTGVNTYEQYF. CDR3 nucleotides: TGTGCCAGCAGCCCCCTGACAGGAGTAAATACCTACGAGCAGTACTTC.

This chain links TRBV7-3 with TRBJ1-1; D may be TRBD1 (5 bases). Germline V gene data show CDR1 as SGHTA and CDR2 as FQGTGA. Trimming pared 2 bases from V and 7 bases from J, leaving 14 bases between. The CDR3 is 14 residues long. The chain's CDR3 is CASSLGALSSEAFF. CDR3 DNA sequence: TGTGCCAGCAGCTTAGGGGCCTTGAGCAGTGAAGCTTTCTTT. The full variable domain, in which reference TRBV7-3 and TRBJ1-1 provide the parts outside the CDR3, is GAGVSQTPSNKVTEKGKYVELRCDPISGHTALYWYRQSLGQGPEFLIYFQGTGAADDSGLPNDRFFAVRPEGSVSTLKIQRTERGDSAVYLCASSLGALSSEAFFGQGTRLTVV.

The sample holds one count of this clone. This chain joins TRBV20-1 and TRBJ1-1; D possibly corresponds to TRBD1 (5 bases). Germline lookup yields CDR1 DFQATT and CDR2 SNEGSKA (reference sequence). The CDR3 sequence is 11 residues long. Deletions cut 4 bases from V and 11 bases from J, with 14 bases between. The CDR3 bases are TGCAGTGCTAAACAGACAGAGGACGCTTTCTTT. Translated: CSAKQTEDAFF.

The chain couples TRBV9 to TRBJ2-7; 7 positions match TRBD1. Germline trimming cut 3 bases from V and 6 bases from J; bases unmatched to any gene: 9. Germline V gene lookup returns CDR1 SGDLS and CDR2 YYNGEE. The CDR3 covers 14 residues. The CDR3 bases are TGTGCCAGCAGCGCCGAAGGGACAGAGTTCGAGCAGTACTTC. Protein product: CASSAEGTEFEQYF.

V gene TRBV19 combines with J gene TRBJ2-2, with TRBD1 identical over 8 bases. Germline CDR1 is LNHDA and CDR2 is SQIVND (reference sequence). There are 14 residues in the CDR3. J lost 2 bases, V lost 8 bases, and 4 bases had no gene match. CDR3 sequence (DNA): TGTGCCAGTTTTGACAGGGGAAACACCGGGGAGCTGTTTTTT. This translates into CASFDRGNTGELFF. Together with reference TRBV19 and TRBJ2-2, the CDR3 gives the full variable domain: DGGITQSPKYLFRKEGQNVTLSCEQNLNHDAMYWYRQDPGQGLRLIYYSQIVNDFQKGDIAEGYSVSREKKESFPLTVTSAQKNPTAFYLCASFDRGNTGELFFGEGSRLTVL.

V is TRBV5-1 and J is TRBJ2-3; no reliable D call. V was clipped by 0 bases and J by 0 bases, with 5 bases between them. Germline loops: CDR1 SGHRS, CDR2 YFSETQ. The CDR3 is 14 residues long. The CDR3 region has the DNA TGCGCCAGCAGCTTGGCCCTTAGCACAGATACGCAGTATTTT. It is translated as CASSLALSTDTQYF.

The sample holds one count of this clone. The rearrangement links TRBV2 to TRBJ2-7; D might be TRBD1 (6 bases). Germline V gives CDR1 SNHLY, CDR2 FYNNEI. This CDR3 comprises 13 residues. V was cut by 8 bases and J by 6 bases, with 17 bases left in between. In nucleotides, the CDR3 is TGTGCCAGCGCCAGGGGAACGTGGGCCGAGCAGTACTTC. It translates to CASARGTWAEQYF.

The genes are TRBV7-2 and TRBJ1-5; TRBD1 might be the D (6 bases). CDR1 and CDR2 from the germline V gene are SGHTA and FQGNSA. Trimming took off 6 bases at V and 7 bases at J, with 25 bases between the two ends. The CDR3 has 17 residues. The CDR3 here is CASRLNSGGGLGQPQHF. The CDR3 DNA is TGTGCCAGCAGACTAAACTCGGGGGGCGGGTTAGGACAGCCCCAGCATTTT. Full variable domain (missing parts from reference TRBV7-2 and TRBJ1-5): GAGVSQSPSNKVTEKGKDVELRCDPISGHTALYWYRQSLGQGLEFLIYFQGNSAPDKSGLPSDRFSAERTGGSVSTLTIQRTQQEDSAVYLCASRLNSGGGLGQPQHFGDGTRLSIL.

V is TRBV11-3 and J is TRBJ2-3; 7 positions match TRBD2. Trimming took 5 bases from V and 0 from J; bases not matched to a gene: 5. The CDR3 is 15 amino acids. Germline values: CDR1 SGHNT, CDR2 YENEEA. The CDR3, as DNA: TGTGCCAGCAGCCGGGGGGTGAAAAGCACAGATACGCAGTATTTT. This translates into CASSRGVKSTDTQYF.

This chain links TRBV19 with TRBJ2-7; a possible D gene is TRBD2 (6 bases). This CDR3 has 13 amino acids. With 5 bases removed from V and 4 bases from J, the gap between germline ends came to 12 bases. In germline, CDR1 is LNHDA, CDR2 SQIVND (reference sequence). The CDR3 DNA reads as TGTGCCAGTAGTTCCTCTGGGAGGTACGAGCAGTACTTC. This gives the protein CASSSSGRYEQYF.

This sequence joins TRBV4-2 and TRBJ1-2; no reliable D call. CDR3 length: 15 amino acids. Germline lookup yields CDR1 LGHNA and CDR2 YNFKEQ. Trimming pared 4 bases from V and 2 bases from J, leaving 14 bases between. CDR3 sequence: CASSLKYSGNYGYTF. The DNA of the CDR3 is TGTGCCAGCAGCCTCAAATACAGTGGGAACTATGGCTACACCTTC.

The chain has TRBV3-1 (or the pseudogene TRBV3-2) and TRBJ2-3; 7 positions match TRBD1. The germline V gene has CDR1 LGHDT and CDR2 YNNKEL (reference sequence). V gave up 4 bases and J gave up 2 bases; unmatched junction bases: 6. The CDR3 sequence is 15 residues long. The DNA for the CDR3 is TGTGCCAGCAGCCGAGGACAGGAGCCCACAGATACGCAGTATTTT. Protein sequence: CASSRGQEPTDTQYF.

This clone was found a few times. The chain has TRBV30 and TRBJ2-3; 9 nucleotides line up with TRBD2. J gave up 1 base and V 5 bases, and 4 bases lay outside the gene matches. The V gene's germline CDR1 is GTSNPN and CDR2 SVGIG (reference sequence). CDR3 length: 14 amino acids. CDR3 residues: CAWGAGGGTDTQYF. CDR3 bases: TGTGCCTGGGGAGCGGGAGGTGGCACAGATACGCAGTATTTT. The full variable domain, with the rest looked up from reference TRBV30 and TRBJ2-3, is SQTIHQWPATLVQPVGSPLSLECTVEGTSNPNLYWYRQAAGRGLQLLFYSVGIGQISSEVPQNLSASRPQDRQFILSSKKLLLSDSGFYLCAWGAGGGTDTQYFGPGTRLTVL.

CDR3 amino acids: CASSLDAGGTETQYF. CDR3 coding DNA: TGTGCCAGCAGCTTAGACGCCGGGGGAACCGAGACCCAGTACTTC. The V call is TRBV7-2, the J call TRBJ2-5; perhaps TRBD2 as D (6 bases). This CDR3 is 15 amino acids long. The germline CDR1 and CDR2 sequences are SGHTA and FQGNSA. V was shortened by 1 base and J by 5 bases, with 14 bases between the two germline ends.

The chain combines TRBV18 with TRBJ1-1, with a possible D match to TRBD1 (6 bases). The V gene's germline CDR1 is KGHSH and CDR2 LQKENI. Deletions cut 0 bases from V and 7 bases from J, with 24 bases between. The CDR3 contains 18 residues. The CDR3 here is CASSPPSGGWAGDNEAFF. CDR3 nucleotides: TGTGCCAGCTCACCACCGTCGGGTGGTTGGGCAGGGGATAATGAAGCTTTCTTT.

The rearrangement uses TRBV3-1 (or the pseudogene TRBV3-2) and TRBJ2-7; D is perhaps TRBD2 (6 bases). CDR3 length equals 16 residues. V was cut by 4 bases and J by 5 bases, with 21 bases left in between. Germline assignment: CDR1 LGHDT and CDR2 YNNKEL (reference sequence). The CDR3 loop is CASSPTSPQPIHEQYF. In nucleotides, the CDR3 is TGTGCCAGCAGCCCGACTAGTCCACAACCCATCCACGAGCAGTACTTC.

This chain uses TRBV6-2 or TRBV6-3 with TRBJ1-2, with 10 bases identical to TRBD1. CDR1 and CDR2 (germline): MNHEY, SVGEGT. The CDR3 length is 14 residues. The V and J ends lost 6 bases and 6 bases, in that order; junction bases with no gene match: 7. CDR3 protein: CASSRPGQGNGYTF. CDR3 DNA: TGTGCCAGCAGCCGACCGGGACAGGGGAATGGCTACACCTTC.

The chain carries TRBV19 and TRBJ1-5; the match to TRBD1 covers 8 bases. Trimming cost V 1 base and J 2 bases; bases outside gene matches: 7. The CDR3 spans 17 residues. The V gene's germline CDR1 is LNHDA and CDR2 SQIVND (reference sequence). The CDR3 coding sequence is TGTGCCAGTAGTATAGGTAGGGCAGGGGGCCGCAATCAGCCCCAGCATTTT. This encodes CASSIGRAGGRNQPQHF.

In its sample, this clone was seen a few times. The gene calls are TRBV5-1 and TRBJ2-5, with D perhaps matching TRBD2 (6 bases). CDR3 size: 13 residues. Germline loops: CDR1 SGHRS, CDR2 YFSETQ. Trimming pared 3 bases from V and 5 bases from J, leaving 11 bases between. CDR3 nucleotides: TGCGCCAGCAGCTCGGGACTTAAGGAGACCCAGTACTTC. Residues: CASSSGLKETQYF.

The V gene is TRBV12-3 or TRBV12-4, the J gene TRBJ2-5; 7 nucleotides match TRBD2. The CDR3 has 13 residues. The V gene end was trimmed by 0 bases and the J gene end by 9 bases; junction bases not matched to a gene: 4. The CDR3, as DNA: TGTGCCAGCAGTTTAGCGGGAGGGGTGTCCCAGTACTTC. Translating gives CASSLAGGVSQYF.

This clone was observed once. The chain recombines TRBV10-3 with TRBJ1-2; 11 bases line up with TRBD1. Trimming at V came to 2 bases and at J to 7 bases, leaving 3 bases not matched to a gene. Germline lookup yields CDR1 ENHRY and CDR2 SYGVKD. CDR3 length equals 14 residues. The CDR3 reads CAISEGQGALGYTF. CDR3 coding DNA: TGTGCCATCAGTGAGGGACAGGGGGCGCTTGGCTACACCTTC.

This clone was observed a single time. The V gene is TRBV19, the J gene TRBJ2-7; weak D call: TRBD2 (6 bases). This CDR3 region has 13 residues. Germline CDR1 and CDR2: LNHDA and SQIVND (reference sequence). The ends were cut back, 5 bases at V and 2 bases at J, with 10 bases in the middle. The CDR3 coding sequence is TGTGCCAGTAGTCGGGAGCCACCCTACGAGCAGTACTTC. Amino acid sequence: CASSREPPYEQYF.

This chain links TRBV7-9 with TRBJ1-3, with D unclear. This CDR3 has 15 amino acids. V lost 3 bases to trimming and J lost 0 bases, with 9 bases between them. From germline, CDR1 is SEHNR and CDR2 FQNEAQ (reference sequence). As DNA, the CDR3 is TGTGCCAGCAGCTTTCGACTGACCTCTGGAAACACCATATATTTT. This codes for CASSFRLTSGNTIYF.

CDR3 sequence (DNA): TGTGCCAGCAGTCGGCGGGGGAGCCAAGAGACCCAGTACTTC. Amino acid sequence: CASSRRGSQETQYF. V usage is TRBV6-2 or TRBV6-3 and J usage is TRBJ2-5; 7 bases agree with TRBD2. Unmatched junction bases numbered 4, after V lost 5 bases and J lost 1 base. Germline lookup yields CDR1 MNHEY and CDR2 SVGEGT. The CDR3 has 14 amino acids.